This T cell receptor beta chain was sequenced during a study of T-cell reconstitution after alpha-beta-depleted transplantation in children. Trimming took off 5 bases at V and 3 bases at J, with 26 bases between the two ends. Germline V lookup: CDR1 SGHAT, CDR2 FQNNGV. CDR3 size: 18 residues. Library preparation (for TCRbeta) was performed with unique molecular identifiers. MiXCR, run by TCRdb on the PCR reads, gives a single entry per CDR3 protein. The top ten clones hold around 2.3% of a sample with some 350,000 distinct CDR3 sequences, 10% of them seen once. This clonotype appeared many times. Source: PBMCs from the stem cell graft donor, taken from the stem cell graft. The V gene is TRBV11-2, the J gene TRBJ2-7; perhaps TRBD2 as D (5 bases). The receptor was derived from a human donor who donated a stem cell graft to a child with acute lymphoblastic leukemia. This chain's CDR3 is CASSRSGSYPSPRYEQYF. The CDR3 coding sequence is TGTGCCAGCAGCCGTAGTGGGAGCTACCCATCACCCCGCTACGAGCAGTACTTC.